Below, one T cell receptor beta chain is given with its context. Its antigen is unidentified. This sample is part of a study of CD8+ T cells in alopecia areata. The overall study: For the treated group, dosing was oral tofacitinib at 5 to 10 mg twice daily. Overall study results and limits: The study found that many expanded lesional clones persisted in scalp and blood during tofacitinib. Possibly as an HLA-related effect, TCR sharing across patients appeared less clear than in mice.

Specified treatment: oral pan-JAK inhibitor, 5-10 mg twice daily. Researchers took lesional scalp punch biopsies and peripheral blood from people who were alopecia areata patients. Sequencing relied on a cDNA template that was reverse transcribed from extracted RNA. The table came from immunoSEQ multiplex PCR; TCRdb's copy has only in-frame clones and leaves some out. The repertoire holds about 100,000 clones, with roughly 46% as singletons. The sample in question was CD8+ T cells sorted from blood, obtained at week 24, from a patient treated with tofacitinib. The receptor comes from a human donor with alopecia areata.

CDR3 sequence: CASSEARTGYGYTF. The CDR3, as DNA: TGTGCCAGCAGTGAAGCTAGGACAGGCTATGGCTACACCTTC. V is TRBV6-1 and J is TRBJ1-2; 7 nucleotides match TRBD1. This CDR3 spans 14 amino acids. The germline CDR1 and CDR2 sequences are MNHNS and SASEGT. The V gene end was trimmed by 0 bases and the J gene end by 4 bases; junction bases not matched to a gene: 2.